This T cell receptor (beta chain) was captured in a study of blood T cell repertoires in COVID-19. Repertoires were generated with immunoSEQ multiplex PCR, while TCRdb's copy carries only in-frame clones and drops some. This table holds just over 60,000 clones, more than 60% found once. Specimen: peripheral blood. The sequence was obtained from a man aged 55 to 70 with acute or convalescent COVID-19.

CDR3 sequence (DNA): TGTGCCATCGCCGGGACAGGGACCGGCGAGCAGTACTTC. It translates to CAIAGTGTGEQYF. The rearrangement links TRBV10-3 to TRBJ2-7; TRBD1 matches at 9 bases. There are 13 residues in the CDR3. V lost 8 bases and J lost 6; bases outside the gene matches: 8. CDR1 is ENHRY and CDR2 is SYGVKD in the germline V gene.